One T cell receptor (beta chain) is described in this entry. At least ten counts were recorded for this clonotype. The antigen it binds to is not known. One base away there is no much larger clone; base qualities are not given. Graves' hyperthyroidism was defined as stable when no progression to ophthalmopathy occurred over 18 months of follow-up. Hyperthyroidism patients were newly diagnosed, with disease duration under 2 months, and aged 18 to 65 years. The study excluded patients with uncontrolled infections, other autoimmune diseases, pregnancy or lactation. Diagnoses were established on the basis of clinical symptoms, serum thyroxine and TRAb, thyroid ultrasound, and orbital computed tomography. PBMCs were isolated from around 10 ml of fresh peripheral blood by Ficoll-Paque density gradient centrifugation. Total RNA was extracted with Trizol reagent, and quality was checked on an Agilent 2100 Bioanalyzer.

The germline V gene encodes CDR1 SGHKS and CDR2 YYEKEE (reference sequence). The germline ends are 13 bases apart after V is trimmed by 3 bases and J by 3 bases. Its CDR3 holds 15 amino acids, cysteine through phenylalanine. Solely the CDR3 DNA is kept, with 45 bases framed from the first base. The sample belongs to a study of T cells in Graves' hyperthyroidism and ophthalmopathy (dated by TCRdb to the late 2010s). A note on the overall study: Peripheral blood was sampled at the time of initial diagnosis, prior to any treatment. Thyroid tissue and blood T-cell repertoires from more than 5 Graves' hyperthyroidism patients were also compared in the study. A discovery cohort of roughly 96 patients, roughly 40 with Graves' ophthalmopathy and under 60 with stable Graves' hyperthyroidism, was used to find distinguishing TCR V-J signatures. The approximately 90 discovery patients were randomly split 7:3 into training and test sets. According to the paper, TCR Vbeta CDR3 sequencing was carried out on over 130 peripheral blood samples, which came from approximately 41 ophthalmopathy, 80 or so hyperthyroidism and approximately 17 progressor patients. Prospective prediction of ophthalmopathy was tested in an independent validation cohort consisting of roughly 19 hyperthyroidism patients and more than 15 patients who later progressed to ophthalmopathy. Once sampling was done, hyperthyroidism patients were given methimazole at a starting dose of 30 mg daily, whereas ophthalmopathy patients were given high-dose intravenous methylprednisolone. On the study overall, not on this receptor specifically: Sample size was not statistically predetermined, and blinding of investigators to group allocation was not performed. Most expanded thyroid clonotypes (frequency above 0.001) were also detected in blood, suggesting blood repertoires may reflect thyroid immune responses. Ophthalmopathy was separated from stable hyperthyroidism by a 13 V-J signature model, with approximately 89% sensitivity and about 81% specificity obtained in cross-validation and 80%/75% obtained in testing. In validation, the model predicted progression to ophthalmopathy a median of about 6.8 months before onset, with about 64% sensitivity and more than 72% specificity.

The TCR beta CDR3 regions were amplified from RNA transcripts. A first-round RT-PCR of the TCR CDR3 used the HTBI primer set with the Qiagen OneStep RT-PCR kit. A second multiplex PCR round built the libraries, followed by size selection and purification. The libraries were sequenced on an Illumina HiSeq2000 using paired-end 100 bp reads. The study's processing was this. Raw data were processed with SOAPnuke, discarding reads with adapters, uncalled bases, mean Phred below 15, or no exact constant-primer or identifier match. High-quality paired reads were merged with COPE v1.2.5, and unique nucleotide sequences were defined as clonotypes. MiTCR v1.1 was used to align the clonotypes against IMGT TRBV, TRBD and TRBJ reference segments. The analysis included only V-J combinations with a frequency above 0.0001, which together covered approximately 99% of the repertoires. A TCS score was defined as the ratio of F50 (clonal expansion) to E x V (chaos), with BLOSUM62-based TCRdist applied between CDR3 peptides within each V-J. Welch's t-statistics and random forest reduced around 510 V-J features to 13, which were used in a naive Bayes classifier (R e1071). TCRdb reworked the public reads: Q25 trimming with fastp, MiXCR clone assembly, productive beta chains retained. Each CDR3 protein gets just one entry, which takes the most common genes and DNA from the rows behind it. The V and J calls here are based on TCRdb, not the publication. This sample lists about 500,000 distinct CDR3 sequences; 16% were detected once. Jointly, the top ten make up more than 15% of the sample.

Sequencing input: blood. The chain joins TRBV5-5 to TRBJ2-1; no confident D gene assignment can be made. This sequence was found in a woman aged 18-29 years with Graves' hyperthyroidism. The nucleotides are TGTGCCAGCAGCTATGAGGTGGGGAACTACAATGAGCAGTTCTTC. This translates into CASSYEVGNYNEQFF.